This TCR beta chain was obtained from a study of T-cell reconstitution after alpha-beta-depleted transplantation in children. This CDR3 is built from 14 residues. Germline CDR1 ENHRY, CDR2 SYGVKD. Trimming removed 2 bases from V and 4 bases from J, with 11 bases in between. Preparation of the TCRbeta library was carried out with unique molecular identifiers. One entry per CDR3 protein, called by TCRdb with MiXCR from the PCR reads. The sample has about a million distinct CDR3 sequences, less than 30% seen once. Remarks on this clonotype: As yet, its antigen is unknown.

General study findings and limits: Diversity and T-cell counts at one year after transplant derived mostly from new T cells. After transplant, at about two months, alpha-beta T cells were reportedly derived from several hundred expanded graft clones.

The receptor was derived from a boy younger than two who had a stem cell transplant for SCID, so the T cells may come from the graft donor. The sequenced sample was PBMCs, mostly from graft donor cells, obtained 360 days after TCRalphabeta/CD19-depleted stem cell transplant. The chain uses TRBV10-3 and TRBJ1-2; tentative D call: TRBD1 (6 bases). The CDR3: CAISEPGRGYGYTF. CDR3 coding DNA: TGTGCCATCAGTGAGCCAGGCAGGGGCTATGGCTACACCTTC.